Listed here are 14 T cell receptor beta chains from one sample, sequenced in a study of shared T cell receptors in the human thymus. Clones were read by immunoSEQ multiplex PCR, and TCRdb kept only the in-frame ones, dropping some. The sample carries about 730,000 clones, 70% to 90% recorded once. These same data were also listed under a study on human thymus T cells.

Sequencing was carried out using thymocytes. These receptors were collected from a girl in the first two years of life with a congenital heart defect.

The CDR3 is CASSQVALMGLGYTF. CDR3 coding DNA: TGCGCCAGCAGCCAAGTAGCGCTCATGGGTTTAGGCTACACCTTC. The chain couples TRBV4-1 to TRBJ1-2; no clear D. CDR3 size: 15 residues. Per the germline V gene, CDR1 is MGHRA and CDR2 is YSYEKL. Trimming removed 1 base from V and 8 bases from J, with 17 bases in between.

In this sample, this clone turned up once. The V and J genes are TRBV19 and TRBJ2-7; D call uncertain. The CDR3 totals 15 residues. V gave up 4 bases and J gave up 0 bases, with 13 bases separating them. Germline V gene sequence: CDR1 LNHDA, CDR2 SQIVND (reference sequence). The CDR3 coding sequence is TGTGCCAGTAGTAAACGGGTCGATAGCTCCTACGAGCAGTACTTC. The encoded protein is CASSKRVDSSYEQYF.

The rearrangement uses TRBV14 and TRBJ2-7; D perhaps matches TRBD1 (6 bases). Trimming shortened V by 1 base and J by 7 bases, and 17 bases separated the two germline ends. The germline V gene has CDR1 SGHDN and CDR2 FVKESK. This CDR3 region has 15 residues. The CDR3 DNA is TGTGCCAGCAGCCAAGGGTGGGGGCACCTGGGTGAGCAGTACTTC. Translated: CASSQGWGHLGEQYF.

This chain connects TRBV21-1 to TRBJ2-7; the table's D call of TRBD1 was not tested on the DNA. TRBV21-1 constitutes a pseudogene. This CDR3 is 16 amino acids long. The CDR3 DNA sequence: TGTGCCAGCAGCAGAACCGGGACAGGGAACTCCTACGAGCAGTACTTC. It is translated as CASSRTGTGNSYEQYF.

The V and J genes are TRBV7-6 and TRBJ2-1, with 10 positions matching TRBD2. Germline lookup yields CDR1 SGHVS and CDR2 FNYEAQ. V lost 0 bases, J lost 9 bases, and 8 bases stayed unmatched. This CDR3 has 16 residues. The CDR3 DNA sequence: TGTGCCAGCAGCTTAGCGCTAGCGGGGGACCACGGTGAGCAGTTCTTC. It encodes CASSLALAGDHGEQFF.

The chain couples TRBV27 to TRBJ2-3; D uncertain. Germline-derived CDR1 and CDR2 are MNHEY and SMNVEV (reference sequence). V was trimmed by 6 bases and J by 2 bases, leaving 9 bases between them. This CDR3 is built from 13 residues. Here the CDR3 DNA reads TGTGCCAGCAGCCAACTACTCACAGATACGCAGTATTTT. This sequence encodes CASSQLLTDTQYF.

J is TRBJ1-1 and V is TRBV7-6, with D perhaps matching TRBD1 (5 bases). The CDR3 spans 14 residues. Germline CDR1 SGHVS, CDR2 FNYEAQ. Deletions cut 1 base from V and 11 bases from J, with 17 bases between. CDR3 region: CASSLVQEGRRAFF. In DNA form, the CDR3 reads TGTGCCAGCAGCTTAGTGCAGGAGGGACGGCGTGCTTTCTTT.

V and J are TRBV7-2 and TRBJ2-3; D not certain. Trimming took 2 bases from V and 3 from J, leaving 9 bases between them. Germline CDR1 is SGHTA and CDR2 is FQGNSA. This CDR3 has 14 amino acids. The CDR3 loop reads CASSLNYSTDTQYF. The CDR3 coding sequence is TGTGCCAGCAGCTTAAATTATTCGACAGATACGCAGTATTTT.

A single count supports this clone. The chain employs TRBV27 and TRBJ2-1; 8 bases are shared with TRBD1. The CDR3 totals 13 residues. Germline lookup yields CDR1 MNHEY and CDR2 SMNVEV (reference sequence). J was trimmed by 7 bases and V by 6 bases; bases with no gene match: 5. The CDR3 loop is CASSRDRCNEQFF. For the CDR3, the DNA is TGTGCCAGCAGCCGGGACAGGTGTAATGAGCAGTTCTTC.

The chain joins TRBV10-3 to TRBJ1-1; the D is unclear. The CDR3 loop spans 14 amino acids. V was pared by 0 bases and J by 3 bases, with 8 bases between. Germline CDR1 reads ENHRY; CDR2 reads SYGVKD. This CDR3 is CAISESRQDTEAFF. In DNA, the CDR3 is TGTGCCATCAGTGAGTCCCGGCAGGACACTGAAGCTTTCTTT.

This clone was seen more than once but under ten times. The V and J genes are TRBV14 and TRBJ2-3, with 9 bases fitting TRBD1. The CDR3 contains 16 residues. Germline CDR1 SGHDN, CDR2 FVKESK. V shed 3 bases and J 6 bases; nucleotides not matched to a gene: 10. CDR3 sequence reads: CASSHRRDRVPDTQYF. The CDR3 coding sequence is TGTGCCAGCAGCCACCGGAGGGACAGGGTTCCGGATACGCAGTATTTT.

The CDR3 loop reads CASRRGQGNGYTF. CDR3 DNA: TGTGCCAGTAGGAGAGGACAAGGAAATGGCTACACCTTC. The chain joins TRBV19 to TRBJ1-2, with TRBD1 as a possible D gene (5 bases). The V gene lost 6 bases and the J gene lost 6 bases, with 14 bases spanning the gap. The CDR3 covers 13 residues. The V gene's germline CDR1 is LNHDA and CDR2 SQIVND (reference sequence).

The chain recombines TRBV6-1 with TRBJ1-4; perhaps TRBD1 as D (6 bases). The germline CDR1 and CDR2 sequences are MNHNS and SASEGT. The ends were cut back, 2 bases at V and 0 bases at J, with 10 bases in the middle. CDR3 size: 16 residues. Written as DNA, the CDR3 is TGTGCCAGCAGTGAAATTAGGACAGCAACTAATGAAAAACTGTTTTTT. This gives the protein CASSEIRTATNEKLFF.

This rearrangement joins TRBV5-8 to TRBJ2-1; TRBD2 matches at 11 bases. The CDR3 is 16 amino acids. Germline loops: CDR1 SGHTS, CDR2 YDEGEE. The V and J ends lost 4 bases and 2 bases, in that order; junction bases with no gene match: 5. In DNA form, the CDR3 reads TGTGCCAGCAGCCCGATAGCGGGGGGGCCCTACAATGAGCAGTTCTTC. It translates to CASSPIAGGPYNEQFF.